The rows below give T cell receptor beta chains drawn from one sample of a study of blood T cell repertoires in COVID-19. Profiling relied on immunoSEQ multiplex PCR, and the TCRdb table lists in-frame clones only, not all of them. The sample has a few hundred thousand clones, roughly four fifths seen once. Input material: PBMCs or T cells enriched from blood (not recorded which). The receptors were sampled from a woman in her fifties or sixties who had recovered from COVID-19. Each CDR3 is given with its conserved first and last residue. The D gene is left open where the match is weak.

len | j_gene | v_gene | d_gene | CDR3aa
15 | TRBJ2-1 | TRBV4-1 | TRBD2 | CASSQMGLAGNEQFF
14 | TRBJ1-1 | TRBV28 | NA | CASSLTRGAVGAFF
14 | TRBJ2-5 | TRBV27 | NA | CASSLWRDRETQYF
13 | TRBJ2-7 | TRBV6-5 | TRBD1 | CASSFGTGYEQYF
17 | TRBJ2-2 | TRBV5-4 | TRBD1 | CASSLPGTGVGTGELFF
13 | TRBJ1-1 | TRBV6-2/TRBV6-3 | NA | CASSYRVGAEAFF
14 | TRBJ2-2 | TRBV10-3 | NA | CAISRQIGTGELFF
14 | TRBJ1-1 | TRBV6-5 | TRBD1 | CASSLGTGGTEAFF
15 | TRBJ1-1 | TRBV19 | NA | CASSIETGMNTEAFF
13 | TRBJ1-1 | TRBV9 | NA | CASSVSRNTEAFF
11 | TRBJ1-2 | TRBV21-1 | NA | CAQGGGYGYTF
13 | TRBJ1-1 | TRBV30 | NA | CAWSNGGVTEAFF
14 | TRBJ1-1 | TRBV7-3 | TRBD1 | CASSAQGANTEAFF
19 | TRBJ2-6 | TRBV3-1/TRBV3-2 | TRBD1 | CASSQEAGTGGAGANVLTF
14 | TRBJ2-2 | TRBV7-2 | NA | CASSLGGRTGELFF
14 | TRBJ1-3 | TRBV6-5 | TRBD1 | CASSRGVAGNTIYF
13 | TRBJ1-2 | TRBV10-3 | NA | CAISETGNYGYTF
13 | TRBJ2-1 | TRBV5-1 | NA | CASSTGRQDEQFF
15 | TRBJ2-3 | TRBV18 | NA | CASSPPLKSTDTQYF
15 | TRBJ2-3 | TRBV9 | TRBD1 | CASSVRQGITDTQYF
16 | TRBJ2-2 | TRBV3-1/TRBV3-2 | NA | CASSPLPQTNTGELFF
17 | TRBJ2-3 | TRBV5-4 | TRBD2 | CASSRRLAGGSTDTQYF
16 | TRBJ2-7 | TRBV15 | NA | CATSAARWDTDYEQYF
14 | TRBJ2-2 | TRBV5-5 | TRBD2 | CASSWTSDNGELFF
14 | TRBJ1-5 | TRBV27 | NA | CASSPSRVSQPQHF
16 | TRBJ2-2 | TRBV6-5 | NA | CASSYGGPPTTGELFF
17 | TRBJ2-3 | TRBV5-1 | TRBD2 | CASSPAASGGVVDTQYF
13 | TRBJ1-2 | TRBV7-2 | NA | CASSPRGLQGYTF
14 | TRBJ1-1 | TRBV18 | TRBD1 | CASSPSRDRAEAFF
15 | TRBJ2-7 | TRBV27 | TRBD1 | CASLKEGTGSYEQYF
15 | TRBJ2-7 | TRBV6-5 | TRBD1 | CASSFTGTGTYEQYF
12 | TRBJ2-7 | TRBV30 | TRBD1 | CAWSPTGTEQYF
16 | TRBJ2-7 | TRBV24-1 | NA | CATSESSGNKCYEQYF
14 | TRBJ1-5 | TRBV29-1 | TRBD1 | CSVSQGARNQPQHF
12 | TRBJ2-7 | TRBV12-3/TRBV12-4 | TRBD1 | CASSRTGLLQDF